The 27 T cell receptor beta chains reported below all come from one sample, sequenced in a study of cytomegalovirus exposure and HLA in healthy donors. The PCR was carried out with 60 Vbeta primers and 13 Jbeta primers. Using immunoSEQ multiplex PCR, the repertoire was profiled, and TCRdb retains in-frame clones only, with some absent. The data show 200,000 or so clones, with 65% to 85% seen just once and roughly 3.1% held by the top ten. The material sequenced was PBMCs. The receptors come from a young man in good health and CMV-seronegative.

This clone is a singleton in its sample. This chain joins TRBV4-2 and TRBJ2-1, with TRBD2 matching 13 bases. The CDR3 consists of 15 residues. Germline loops: CDR1 LGHNA, CDR2 YNFKEQ. Trimming at V came to 1 base and at J to 14 bases, leaving 8 bases not matched to a gene. The CDR3 spells CASSQAQLAGGAKFF. The DNA for the CDR3 is TGTGCCAGCAGCCAAGCTCAACTAGCGGGGGGGGCGAAGTTCTTC.

The chain carries TRBV5-6 and TRBJ2-7; the D gene is possibly TRBD2 (6 bases). The CDR3 has 15 amino acids. Germline values: CDR1 SGHDT, CDR2 YYEEEE. Between the trimmed V and J ends, which lost 1 base and 6 bases, there was a span of 17 bases. The CDR3 DNA sequence: TGTGCCAGCAGCTTGAGGGTAGCTAGCGCTGGCGAGCAGTACTTC. Protein sequence: CASSLRVASAGEQYF.

The chain carries TRBV28 and TRBJ1-5; D is undetermined. The CDR3 loop spans 16 amino acids. V was shortened by 2 bases and J by 9 bases, with 20 bases between the two germline ends. The germline gives CDR1 MDHEN, CDR2 SYDVKM. The CDR3 region has the DNA TGTGCCAGCAGTTTAGGAGGCGATCCTATCACCTTGCCCCAGCATTTT. It yields the protein CASSLGGDPITLPQHF.

This clone was seen a handful of times. This CDR3 is CASSLWGSRREGYTF. In DNA, the CDR3 is TGTGCCAGCAGTTTATGGGGGTCCCGTAGGGAGGGCTACACCTTC. This sequence joins TRBV28 and TRBJ1-2; D is undetermined. Germline V CDR1 and CDR2: MDHEN, SYDVKM. The CDR3 is made up of 15 amino acids. Deletions cut 0 bases from V and 8 bases from J, with 16 bases between.

The chain couples TRBV18 to TRBJ2-6; TRBD1 agrees at 7 bases. The CDR3 length is 19 residues. Unmatched junction bases numbered 8, after V lost 0 bases and J lost 0 bases. Looked up from germline, CDR1 is KGHSH and CDR2 is LQKENI. CDR3 region: CASSPPDRTLLSGANVLTF. In DNA form, the CDR3 reads TGTGCCAGCTCACCACCGGACAGGACCCTACTCTCTGGGGCCAACGTCCTGACTTTC.

In nucleotides, the CDR3 is TGTGCCAGCAGTTTTGGGGGGGTCAATCAGCCCCAGCATTTT. It codes for CASSFGGVNQPQHF. The chain carries TRBV28 and TRBJ1-5; D may be TRBD1 (5 bases). This CDR3 has 14 residues. V was cut by 3 bases and J by 3 bases, with 9 bases left in between. Germline V lookup: CDR1 MDHEN, CDR2 SYDVKM.

This clone was observed a handful of times. This chain uses TRBV7-2 with TRBJ2-3, with D unresolved. Looked up from germline, CDR1 is SGHTA and CDR2 is FQGNSA. The CDR3 loop spans 13 amino acids. The germline V and J ends were trimmed by 3 bases and 4 bases, with 8 bases remaining between them. The CDR3 DNA follows: TGTGCCAGCAGCTTGTCAGGTTCAGATACGCAGTATTTT. Translated: CASSLSGSDTQYF.

The chain is built from TRBV15 and TRBJ1-5; D perhaps matches TRBD1 (5 bases). CDR1 is LNHNV and CDR2 is YYDKDF in the germline V gene (reference sequence). The CDR3 length is 16 residues. Trimming removed 0 bases at V and 5 bases at J, with 14 bases between. DNA for the CDR3: TGTGCCACCAGCAGAGAATGGGCACAGGATGATCAGCCCCAGCATTTT. It codes for CATSREWAQDDQPQHF.

The V call is TRBV10-3, the J call TRBJ2-2; 8 nucleotides align to TRBD1. Trimming took 10 bases from V and 5 from J; bases not matched to a gene: 18. Per germline, CDR1 ENHRY and CDR2 SYGVKD. The CDR3 is made up of 17 amino acids. The CDR3: CANHRIPGRGRTGELFF. CDR3 DNA: TGTGCCAACCACCGGATCCCGGGCAGGGGGCGGACCGGGGAGCTGTTTTTT.

This clone was detected a few times. This chain uses TRBV4-1 with TRBJ2-7, with 8 bases that match TRBD2. The CDR3 runs 15 residues. The trim removed 6 bases at V and 4 bases at J, leaving 11 bases unmatched. CDR1 and CDR2 from the germline V gene are MGHRA and YSYEKL. The CDR3 loop is CASRRETGGGYEQYF. The CDR3 bases are TGCGCCAGCAGACGCGAAACCGGGGGGGGATACGAGCAGTACTTC.

The chain is built from TRBV11-2 and TRBJ2-1; 12 nucleotides align to TRBD2. J lost 3 bases, V lost 5 bases, and 2 bases had no gene match. This CDR3 region has 15 residues. CDR1 and CDR2 from the germline V gene are SGHAT and FQNNGV. The CDR3: CASSMTSGGYNEQFF. For the CDR3, the DNA is TGTGCCAGCAGCATGACTAGCGGGGGCTACAATGAGCAGTTCTTC.

The V and J genes are TRBV11-2 and TRBJ2-5, with D perhaps matching TRBD1 (5 bases). CDR1 is SGHAT, CDR2 FQNNGV, per germline. CDR3 size: 17 residues. Trimming left V 3 bases short and J 4 bases short, with 21 bases between. The CDR3 DNA reads as TGTGCCAGCAGCTTCGGACACCTGGCGGCGACTCGAGAGACCCAGTACTTC. It encodes CASSFGHLAATRETQYF.

The chain joins TRBV27 to TRBJ2-5, with TRBD1 matching 11 bases. This CDR3 is 15 amino acids long. CDR1 MNHEY and CDR2 SMNVEV come from the germline V gene (reference sequence). V lost 6 bases, J lost 6 bases, and 9 bases stayed unmatched. The CDR3 region is CASSWGQGGWKTQYF. As DNA, the CDR3 is TGTGCCAGCAGCTGGGGACAGGGGGGCTGGAAGACCCAGTACTTC.

The CDR3 loop reads CASSLDRGSSNQPQHF. The CDR3 DNA is TGTGCCAGCAGCCTCGACAGGGGATCAAGCAATCAGCCCCAGCATTTT. The chain carries TRBV5-6 and TRBJ1-5; the match to TRBD1 covers 8 bases. The germline V gene has CDR1 SGHDT and CDR2 YYEEEE. Trimming took 4 bases from V and 1 from J; bases not matched to a gene: 7. The CDR3 totals 16 residues.

This sequence joins TRBV11-2 and TRBJ2-3; 14 bases align to TRBD2. Germline CDR1 is SGHAT and CDR2 is FQNNGV. There are 16 residues in the CDR3. V shed 6 bases, J shed 6 bases, and the junction held 8 bases outside the gene matches. Here the CDR3 reads CASSNLGLAGDDTQYF. CDR3 sequence (DNA): TGTGCCAGCAGTAACTTGGGACTAGCGGGGGATGATACGCAGTATTTT.

This clone was seen just once. The J gene is TRBJ2-2, the V gene TRBV14; 9 nucleotides line up with TRBD1. Germline V gene sequence: CDR1 SGHDN, CDR2 FVKESK. There are 19 residues in the CDR3. With 2 bases clipped from V and 2 bases from J, the junction kept 12 bases outside the gene matches. This CDR3 reads CASSQFRDRVKLNTGELFF. In nucleotides, the CDR3 is TGTGCCAGCAGCCAATTCCGGGACAGGGTAAAGCTCAACACCGGGGAGCTGTTTTTT.

The chain is built from TRBV12-5 and TRBJ2-3; D possibly corresponds to TRBD2 (5 bases). In germline, CDR1 is LGHNT, CDR2 FRNRAP. The CDR3 has 15 amino acids. Trimming removed 5 bases at V and 3 bases at J, with 15 bases between. CDR3 in amino acids: CASGPDGIATDTQYF. The CDR3 region has the DNA TGTGCTAGTGGTCCGGACGGGATTGCTACAGATACGCAGTATTTT.

This sequence joins TRBV5-6 and TRBJ1-2; D is possibly TRBD1 (5 bases). CDR1 and CDR2 from the germline V gene are SGHDT and YYEEEE. CDR3 size: 15 residues. V was cut by 0 bases and J by 0 bases, with 9 bases left in between. In DNA, the CDR3 is TGTGCCAGCAGCTTGGAGACAGAAGCTAACTATGGCTACACCTTC. Encoded protein: CASSLETEANYGYTF.

The chain recombines TRBV7-9 with TRBJ1-5, with no clear D. V lost 1 base and J lost 8, with 9 bases in between. CDR1 SEHNR and CDR2 FQNEAQ come from the germline V gene (reference sequence). CDR3 length equals 13 residues. In nucleotides, the CDR3 is TGTGCCAGCAGCTTAGAACCGCAGGAGCCCCAGCATTTT. Translated, it gives CASSLEPQEPQHF.

The rearrangement uses TRBV18 and TRBJ1-5; TRBD1 agrees at 7 bases. Germline values: CDR1 KGHSH, CDR2 LQKENI. The CDR3 is 17 residues long. The J segment lost 2 bases and the V segment lost 4 bases, leaving 11 bases of the junction unmatched. The CDR3 loop reads CASSQGEGGWGNQPQHF. CDR3 nucleotide sequence: TGTGCCAGCTCACAGGGGGAAGGGGGCTGGGGCAATCAGCCCCAGCATTTT.

The chain recombines TRBV9 with TRBJ2-2, with 8 bases fitting TRBD2. There are 16 residues in the CDR3. CDR1 is SGDLS, CDR2 YYNGEE, per germline. Trimming cost V 0 bases and J 5 bases; bases outside gene matches: 6. The CDR3 spells CASSVVSGGRTGELFF. Written as DNA, the CDR3 is TGTGCCAGCAGCGTAGTAAGCGGGGGAAGAACCGGGGAGCTGTTTTTT.

About this clone: One junction end does not reproduce the germline sequence, and a read error may be involved. The J gene is TRBJ2-6, the V gene TRBV19; 7 positions match TRBD1. The CDR3 contains 15 residues. Per the germline V gene, CDR1 is LNHDA and CDR2 is SQIVND (reference sequence). CDR3 loop: CASSKGGNGASVLTF. The CDR3 region has the DNA TGTGCCAGTAGTAAAGGGGGCAATGGGGCCAGCGTCCTGACTTTC.

This sequence joins TRBV4-3 and TRBJ1-3, with 9 bases that match TRBD1. Germline CDR1 reads LGHNA; CDR2 reads YSLEER. The CDR3 runs to 15 residues. V lost 0 bases and J lost 8; bases outside the gene matches: 5. The DNA of the CDR3 is TGCGCCAGCAGCCAAGATGGGACAGGGTGGGACACCATATATTTT. This codes for CASSQDGTGWDTIYF.

V gene TRBV13 combines with J gene TRBJ1-4; TRBD1 matches 8 bases. Germline values: CDR1 PRHDT, CDR2 FYEKMQ (reference sequence). CDR3 size: 15 residues. Trimming took 4 bases from V and 7 from J; bases not matched to a gene: 8. In DNA, the CDR3 is TGTGCCAGCAGCTCAAGGACAGGGCGGTCTGAAAAACTGTTTTTT. Translation gives CASSSRTGRSEKLFF. Together with reference TRBV13 and TRBJ1-4, the CDR3 gives the full variable domain: AAGVIQSPRHLIKEKRETATLKCYPIPRHDTVYWYQQGPGQDPQFLISFYEKMQSDKGSIPDRFSAQQFSDYHSELNMSSLELGDSALYFCASSSRTGRSEKLFFGSGTQLSVL.

The chain recombines TRBV5-6 with TRBJ2-1; possible D gene TRBD1, 6 bases. The V and J ends lost 1 base and 0 bases respectively, with 11 bases between them. The germline gives CDR1 SGHDT, CDR2 YYEEEE. CDR3 length equals 16 residues. DNA of the CDR3: TGTGCCAGCAGCTTGCCCGGACAGAGCTCCTACAATGAGCAGTTCTTC. It is translated as CASSLPGQSSYNEQFF.

The V call is TRBV6-5, the J call TRBJ2-3; tentative D call: TRBD2 (6 bases). This CDR3 spans 11 amino acids. Germline V lookup: CDR1 MNHEY, CDR2 SVGAGI. Trimming cost V 8 bases and J 11 bases, with 14 bases left between them. CDR3 protein: CASSVGGRQYF. CDR3 in DNA: TGTGCCAGCTCCGTGGGGGGACGGCAGTATTTT.

The chain carries TRBV5-1 and TRBJ2-1; 8 bases are shared with TRBD2. The germline V gene encodes CDR1 SGHRS and CDR2 YFSETQ. This CDR3 spans 16 amino acids. The J segment lost 2 bases and the V segment lost 0 bases, leaving 4 bases of the junction unmatched. The CDR3 sequence: CASSLATGGPYNEQFF. The CDR3 DNA sequence: TGCGCCAGCAGCTTGGCCACGGGGGGGCCCTACAATGAGCAGTTCTTC.